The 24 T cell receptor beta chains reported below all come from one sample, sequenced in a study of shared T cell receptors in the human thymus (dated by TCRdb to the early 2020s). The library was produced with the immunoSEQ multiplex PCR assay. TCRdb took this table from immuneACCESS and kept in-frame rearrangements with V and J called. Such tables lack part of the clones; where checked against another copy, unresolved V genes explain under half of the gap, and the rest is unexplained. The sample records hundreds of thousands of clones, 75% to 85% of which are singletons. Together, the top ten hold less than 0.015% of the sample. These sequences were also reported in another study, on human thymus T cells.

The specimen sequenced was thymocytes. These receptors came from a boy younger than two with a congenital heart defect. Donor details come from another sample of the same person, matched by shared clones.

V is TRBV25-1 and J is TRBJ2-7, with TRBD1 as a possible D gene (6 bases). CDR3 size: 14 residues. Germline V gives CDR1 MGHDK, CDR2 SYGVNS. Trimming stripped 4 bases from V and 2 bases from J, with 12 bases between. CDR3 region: CASSGDRIPYEQYF. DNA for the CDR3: TGTGCCAGCAGTGGCGACAGGATTCCCTACGAGCAGTACTTC.

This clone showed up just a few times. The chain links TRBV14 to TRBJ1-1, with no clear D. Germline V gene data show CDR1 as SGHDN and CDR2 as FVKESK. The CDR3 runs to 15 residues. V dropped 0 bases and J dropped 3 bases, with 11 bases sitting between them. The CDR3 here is CASSQEKSGYTEAFF. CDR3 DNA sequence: TGTGCCAGCAGCCAAGAGAAAAGCGGATACACTGAAGCTTTCTTT.

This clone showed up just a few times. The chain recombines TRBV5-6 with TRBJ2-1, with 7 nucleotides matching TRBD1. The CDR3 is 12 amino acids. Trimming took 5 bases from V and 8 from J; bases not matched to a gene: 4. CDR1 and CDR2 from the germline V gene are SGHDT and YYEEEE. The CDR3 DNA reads TGTGCCAGCAGGTTTCAGGGGGATGAGCAGTTCTTC. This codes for CASRFQGDEQFF.

The CDR3 protein is CASSYQGSYEQYF. The CDR3 nucleotides are TGTGCCAGCAGTTACCAGGGTTCCTACGAGCAGTACTTC. The gene calls are TRBV6-5 and TRBJ2-7; tentative D call: TRBD1 (5 bases). V lost 2 bases, J lost 1 base, and 6 bases lay in between. Germline CDR1 and CDR2: MNHEY and SVGAGI. The CDR3 covers 13 residues.

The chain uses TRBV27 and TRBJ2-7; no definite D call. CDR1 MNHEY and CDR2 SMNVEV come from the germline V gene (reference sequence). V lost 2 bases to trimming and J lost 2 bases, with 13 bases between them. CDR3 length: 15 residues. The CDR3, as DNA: TGTGCCAGCAGTTTAAGGCGGTTACCACCCTACGAGCAGTACTTC. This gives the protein CASSLRRLPPYEQYF.

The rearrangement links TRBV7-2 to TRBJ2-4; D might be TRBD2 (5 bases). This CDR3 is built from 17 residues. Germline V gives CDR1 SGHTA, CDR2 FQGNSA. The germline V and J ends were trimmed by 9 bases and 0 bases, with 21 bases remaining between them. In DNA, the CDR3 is TGTGCCAGTACTATCAGCCCCAGCGGAGTAGCCAAAAACATTCAGTACTTC. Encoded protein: CASTISPSGVAKNIQYF.

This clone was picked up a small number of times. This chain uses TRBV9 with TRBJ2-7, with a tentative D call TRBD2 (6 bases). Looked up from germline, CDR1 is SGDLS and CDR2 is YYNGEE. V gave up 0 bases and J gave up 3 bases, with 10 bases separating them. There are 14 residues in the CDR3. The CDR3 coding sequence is TGTGCCAGCAGCGTAGACGGTAGCGGCTACGAGCAGTACTTC. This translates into CASSVDGSGYEQYF. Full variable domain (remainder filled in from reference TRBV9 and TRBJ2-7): DSGVTQTPKHLITATGQRVTLRCSPRSGDLSVYWYQQSLDQGLQFLIQYYNGEERAKGNILERFSAQQFPDLHSELNLSSLELGDSALYFCASSVDGSGYEQYFGPGTRLTVT.

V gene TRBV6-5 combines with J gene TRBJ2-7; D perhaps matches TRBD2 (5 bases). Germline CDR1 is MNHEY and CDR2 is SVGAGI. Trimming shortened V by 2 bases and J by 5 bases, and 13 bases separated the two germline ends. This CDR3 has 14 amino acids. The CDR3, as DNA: TGTGCCAGCAGTTACCTTCGCGGGTCAGACGAGCAGTACTTC. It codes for CASSYLRGSDEQYF.

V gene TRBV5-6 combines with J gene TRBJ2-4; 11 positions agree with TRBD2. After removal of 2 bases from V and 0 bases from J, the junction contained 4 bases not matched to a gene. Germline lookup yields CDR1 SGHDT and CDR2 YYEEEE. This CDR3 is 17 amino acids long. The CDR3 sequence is CASSFLAGGEAKNIQYF. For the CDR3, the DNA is TGTGCCAGCAGCTTCCTAGCGGGAGGCGAAGCCAAAAACATTCAGTACTTC.

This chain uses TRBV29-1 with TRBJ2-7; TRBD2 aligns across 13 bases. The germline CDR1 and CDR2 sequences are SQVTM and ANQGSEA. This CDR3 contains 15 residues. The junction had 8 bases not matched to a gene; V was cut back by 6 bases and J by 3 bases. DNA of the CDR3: TGCAGCGTCTCCGGGACTAGCGGGACCCGCTACGAGCAGTACTTC. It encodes CSVSGTSGTRYEQYF.

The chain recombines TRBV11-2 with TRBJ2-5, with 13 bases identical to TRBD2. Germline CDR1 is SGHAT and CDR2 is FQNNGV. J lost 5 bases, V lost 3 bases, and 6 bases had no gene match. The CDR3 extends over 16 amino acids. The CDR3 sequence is CASSFGLAGVGETQYF. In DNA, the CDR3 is TGTGCCAGCAGCTTTGGACTAGCGGGAGTCGGCGAGACCCAGTACTTC.

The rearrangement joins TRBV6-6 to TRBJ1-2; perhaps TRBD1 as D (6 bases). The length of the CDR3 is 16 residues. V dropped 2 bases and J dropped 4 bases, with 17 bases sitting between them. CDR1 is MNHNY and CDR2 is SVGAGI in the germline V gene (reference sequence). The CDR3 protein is CASSYGDRKAAYGYTF. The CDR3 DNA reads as TGTGCCAGCAGTTACGGTGACAGGAAGGCGGCCTATGGCTACACCTTC.

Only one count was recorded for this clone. CDR3 amino acids: CASWTSGRRDNEQFF. CDR3 nucleotides: TGTGCCAGTTGGACTAGCGGGAGAAGGGACAATGAGCAGTTCTTC. V gene TRBV7-8 combines with J gene TRBJ2-1; 13 nucleotides line up with TRBD2. The CDR3 consists of 15 residues. V dropped 9 bases and J dropped 5; count of bases not matched to a gene: 7. In germline, CDR1 is SGHVS, CDR2 FQNEAQ. Drawing the rest from reference TRBV7-8 and TRBJ2-1, the complete variable domain is GAGVSQSPRYKVAKRGQDVALRCDPISGHVSLFWYQQALGQGPEFLTYFQNEAQLDKSGLPSDRFFAERPEGSVSTLKIQRTQQEDSAVYLCASWTSGRRDNEQFFGPGTRLTVL.

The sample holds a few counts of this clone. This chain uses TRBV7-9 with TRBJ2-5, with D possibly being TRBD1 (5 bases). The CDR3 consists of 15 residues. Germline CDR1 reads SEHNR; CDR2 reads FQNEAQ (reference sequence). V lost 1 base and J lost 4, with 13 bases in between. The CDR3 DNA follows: TGTGCCAGCAGCTTAGGGGTGCAGGGCAGAGAGACCCAGTACTTC. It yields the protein CASSLGVQGRETQYF.

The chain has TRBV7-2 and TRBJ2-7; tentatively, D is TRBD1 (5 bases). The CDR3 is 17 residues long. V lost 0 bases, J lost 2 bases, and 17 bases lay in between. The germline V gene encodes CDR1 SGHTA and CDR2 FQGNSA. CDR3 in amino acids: CASSLALRQNLTYEQYF. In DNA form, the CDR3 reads TGTGCCAGCAGCTTAGCGCTACGACAGAACCTGACCTACGAGCAGTACTTC.

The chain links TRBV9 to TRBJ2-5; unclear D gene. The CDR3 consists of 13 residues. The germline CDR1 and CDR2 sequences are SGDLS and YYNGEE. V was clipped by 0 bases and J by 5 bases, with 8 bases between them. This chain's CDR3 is CASSVEPRETQYF. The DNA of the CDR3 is TGTGCCAGCAGCGTAGAACCTCGGGAGACCCAGTACTTC. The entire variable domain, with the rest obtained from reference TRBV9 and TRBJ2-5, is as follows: DSGVTQTPKHLITATGQRVTLRCSPRSGDLSVYWYQQSLDQGLQFLIQYYNGEERAKGNILERFSAQQFPDLHSELNLSSLELGDSALYFCASSVEPRETQYFGPGTRLLVL.

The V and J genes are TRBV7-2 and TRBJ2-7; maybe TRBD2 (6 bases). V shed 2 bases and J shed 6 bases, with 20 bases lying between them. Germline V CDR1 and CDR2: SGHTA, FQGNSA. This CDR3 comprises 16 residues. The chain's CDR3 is CASSLKGLGVGGEQYF. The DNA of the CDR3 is TGTGCCAGCAGCTTAAAGGGGCTCGGGGTGGGGGGCGAGCAGTACTTC.

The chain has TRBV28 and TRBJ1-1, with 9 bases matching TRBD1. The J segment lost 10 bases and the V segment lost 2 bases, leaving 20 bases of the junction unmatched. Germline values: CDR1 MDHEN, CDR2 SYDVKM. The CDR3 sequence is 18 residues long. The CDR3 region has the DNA TGTGCCAGCAGTTTAAGCCACAGCAACAGGGGGCGCTTGTTGGTAGCTTTCTTT. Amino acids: CASSLSHSNRGRLLVAFF.

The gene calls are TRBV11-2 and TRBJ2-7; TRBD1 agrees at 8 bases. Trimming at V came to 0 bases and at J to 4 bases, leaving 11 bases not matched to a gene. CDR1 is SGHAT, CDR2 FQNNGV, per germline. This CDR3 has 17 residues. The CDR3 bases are TGTGCCAGCAGCTTAGATTATAGGGACAGGATACCTTACGAGCAGTACTTC. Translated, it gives CASSLDYRDRIPYEQYF.

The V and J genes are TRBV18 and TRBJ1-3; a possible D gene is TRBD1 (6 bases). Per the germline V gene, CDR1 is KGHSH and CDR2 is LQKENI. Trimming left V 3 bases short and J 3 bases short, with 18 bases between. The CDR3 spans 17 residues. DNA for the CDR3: TGTGCCAGCTCACCCCGGGGCCCAGGGGAAGATGGAAACACCATATATTTT. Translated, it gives CASSPRGPGEDGNTIYF. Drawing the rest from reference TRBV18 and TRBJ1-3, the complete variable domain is NAGVMQNPRHLVRRRGQEARLRCSPMKGHSHVYWYRQLPEEGLKFMVYLQKENIIDESGMPKERFSAEFPKEGPSILRIQQVVRGDSAAYFCASSPRGPGEDGNTIYFGEGSWLTVV.

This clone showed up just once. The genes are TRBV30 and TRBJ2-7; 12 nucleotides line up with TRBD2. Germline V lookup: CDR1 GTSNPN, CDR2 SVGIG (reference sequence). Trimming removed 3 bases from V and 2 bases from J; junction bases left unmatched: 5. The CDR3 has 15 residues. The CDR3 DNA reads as TGTGCCTGGAGACGGCTAGCGGGAGGGACCTACGAGCAGTACTTC. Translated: CAWRRLAGGTYEQYF.

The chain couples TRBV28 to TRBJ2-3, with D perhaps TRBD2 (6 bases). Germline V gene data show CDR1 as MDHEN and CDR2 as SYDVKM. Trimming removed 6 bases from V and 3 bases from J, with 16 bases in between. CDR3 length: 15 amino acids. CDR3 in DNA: TGTGCCAGCAGCCACTCGGGAGTGTTGACAGATACGCAGTATTTT. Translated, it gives CASSHSGVLTDTQYF. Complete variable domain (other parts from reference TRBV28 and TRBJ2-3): DVKVTQSSRYLVKRTGEKVFLECVQDMDHENMFWYRQDPGLGLRLIYFSYDVKMKEKGDIPEGYSVSREKKERFSLILESASTNQTSMYLCASSHSGVLTDTQYFGPGTRLTVL.

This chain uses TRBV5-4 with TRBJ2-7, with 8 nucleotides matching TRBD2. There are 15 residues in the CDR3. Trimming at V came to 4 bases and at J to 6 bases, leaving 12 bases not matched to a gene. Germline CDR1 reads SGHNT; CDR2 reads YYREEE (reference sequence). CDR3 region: CASSLRPSGLSEQYF. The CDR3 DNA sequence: TGTGCCAGCAGCCTCAGGCCTAGCGGGCTCTCCGAGCAGTACTTC. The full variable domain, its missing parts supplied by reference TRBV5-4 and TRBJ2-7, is ETGVTQSPTHLIKTRGQQVTLRCSSQSGHNTVSWYQQALGQGPQFIFQYYREEENGRGNFPPRFSGLQFPNYSSELNVNALELDDSALYLCASSLRPSGLSEQYFGPGTRLTVT.

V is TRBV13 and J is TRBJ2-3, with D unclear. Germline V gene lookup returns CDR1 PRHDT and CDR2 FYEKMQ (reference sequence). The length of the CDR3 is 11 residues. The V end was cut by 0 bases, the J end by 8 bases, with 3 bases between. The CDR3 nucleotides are TGTGCCAGCAGCTTAGGCCGTACGCAGTATTTT. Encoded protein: CASSLGRTQYF.